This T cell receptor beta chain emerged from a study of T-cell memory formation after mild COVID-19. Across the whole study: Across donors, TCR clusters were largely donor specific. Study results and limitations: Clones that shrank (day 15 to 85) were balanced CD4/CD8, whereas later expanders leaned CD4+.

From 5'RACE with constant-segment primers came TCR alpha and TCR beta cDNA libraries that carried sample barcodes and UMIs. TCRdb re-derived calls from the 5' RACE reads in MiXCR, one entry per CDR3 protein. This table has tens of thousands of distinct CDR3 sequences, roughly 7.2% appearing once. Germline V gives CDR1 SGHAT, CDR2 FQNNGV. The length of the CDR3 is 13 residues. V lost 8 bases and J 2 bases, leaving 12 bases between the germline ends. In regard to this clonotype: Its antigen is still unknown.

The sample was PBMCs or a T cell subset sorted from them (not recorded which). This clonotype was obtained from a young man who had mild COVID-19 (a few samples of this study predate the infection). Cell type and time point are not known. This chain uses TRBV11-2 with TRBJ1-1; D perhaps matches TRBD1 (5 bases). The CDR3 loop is CASGADRNTEAFF. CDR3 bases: TGTGCCAGCGGCGCTGACAGAAACACTGAAGCTTTCTTT.